The 5 T cell receptor beta chains listed next were all sequenced from one sample in a study of cytomegalovirus exposure and HLA in healthy donors. The PCR contained 60 Vbeta and 13 Jbeta primers. Sequencing was performed with immunoSEQ multiplex PCR; in TCRdb, only in-frame clones are kept and a portion is missing. The sample holds about 130,000 clones, 74% seen once. The source material was PBMCs. The receptors were sampled from a woman aged 45 to 65 in good health and CMV-seropositive.

The chain uses TRBV6-5 and TRBJ2-7; D possibly corresponds to TRBD2 (5 bases). Germline assignment: CDR1 MNHEY and CDR2 SVGAGI. V lost 7 bases and J lost 7, with 20 bases in between. The CDR3 contains 14 residues. The CDR3 here is CASKGDGGRWEQYF. CDR3 nucleotide sequence: TGTGCCAGCAAGGGAGATGGAGGTCGGTGGGAGCAGTACTTC.

The chain links TRBV6-1 to TRBJ1-5; 10 nucleotides align to TRBD1. This CDR3 is 12 amino acids long. J was trimmed by 11 bases and V by 8 bases; bases with no gene match: 6. The germline V gene encodes CDR1 MNHNS and CDR2 SASEGT. This chain's CDR3 is CASRQGQGAQHF. The CDR3 DNA is TGTGCCAGCCGACAAGGACAGGGGGCCCAGCATTTT.

The rearrangement uses TRBV30 and TRBJ1-2, with 7 nucleotides matching TRBD1. The CDR3 is made up of 12 amino acids. CDR1 and CDR2 (germline): GTSNPN, SVGIG (reference sequence). Trimming removed 0 bases from V and 7 bases from J; junction bases left unmatched: 2. The CDR3 bases are TGTGCCTGGAGTGTAGCAGGGGGTGGCTACACCTTC. Amino acid sequence: CAWSVAGGGYTF.

This clone has only a few counts. The chain recombines TRBV18 with TRBJ1-2; unclear D gene. The CDR3 has 13 amino acids. Germline CDR1 is KGHSH and CDR2 is LQKENI. Trimming took off 3 bases at V and 7 bases at J, with 12 bases between the two ends. CDR3 protein: CASSPDLEGGYTF. The CDR3 coding sequence is TGTGCCAGCTCACCCGATCTTGAGGGTGGCTACACCTTC.

The chain recombines TRBV5-1 with TRBJ1-5, with D unclear. Trimming cost V 0 bases and J 6 bases, with 10 bases left between them. The germline CDR1 and CDR2 sequences are SGHRS and YFSETQ. The CDR3 totals 14 residues. DNA for the CDR3: TGCGCCAGCAGCTTGGATCTTTCGAGTCAGCCCCAGCATTTT. Encoded protein: CASSLDLSSQPQHF. The full variable domain, completed using reference TRBV5-1 and TRBJ1-5, is KAGVTQTPRYLIKTRGQQVTLSCSPISGHRSVSWYQQTPGQGLQFLFEYFSETQRNKGNFPGRFSGRQFSNSRSEMNVSTLELGDSALYLCASSLDLSSQPQHFGDGTRLSIL.